This T cell receptor beta chain was documented in a study of blood T cell repertoires in COVID-19. For the study at large: Both acute and convalescent COVID-19 samples were obtained from the United States, Italy and Spain.

Trimming cost V 5 bases and J 5 bases; bases outside gene matches: 6. This CDR3 has 14 residues. CDR1 is SGDLS and CDR2 is YYNGEE in the germline V gene. In the original processing: Using reference gene primer amplification, nucleated cell counts were estimated. The repertoire was sequenced with immunoSEQ multiplex PCR; TCRdb's copy has only in-frame clones and lacks some. V, J and clone size reflect that table, while D and trimming were determined from the DNA. The sample includes about 310,000 clones, 89% of them seen just once. This TCR was recovered from a woman in her forties who had recovered from COVID-19. The V and J genes are TRBV9 and TRBJ2-1; 8 nucleotides align to TRBD1. The sample taken for sequencing was PBMCs or T cells enriched from blood (not recorded which). The CDR3 region has the DNA TGTGCCAGCAGTCGACAGGGGAACAACAATGAGCAGTTCTTC. It encodes CASSRQGNNNEQFF.